This T cell receptor beta chain was recovered during a study of T cells in Graves' hyperthyroidism and ophthalmopathy. This CDR3 is built from 14 residues. The V end was cut by 5 bases, the J end by 3 bases, with 10 bases between. Looked up from germline, CDR1 is SEHNR and CDR2 is FQNEAQ (reference sequence). It was RNA transcripts that yielded the amplified TCR beta CDR3 regions. The TCR CDR3 was amplified in a first-round RT-PCR using the HTBI primer set. TCRdb fed the multiplex PCR reads into MiXCR, producing one record per CDR3 protein. Among some 620,000 distinct CDR3 sequences listed, about 16% were seen once. Lactation, pregnancy, other autoimmune disease or uncontrolled infection excluded patients. PBMCs were obtained from 10 ml fresh peripheral blood.

This clonotype was sampled from a woman aged 25 to 39 with Graves' hyperthyroidism. Sequenced input: blood. The chain uses TRBV7-9 and TRBJ2-2; the D gene is possibly TRBD2 (6 bases). The CDR3 sequence: CASSVRGYTGELFF. CDR3 coding DNA: TGTGCCAGCAGCGTCCGGGGGTACACCGGGGAGCTGTTTTTT. The full variable domain, in which reference TRBV7-9 and TRBJ2-2 provide the parts outside the CDR3, is DTGVSQNPRHKITKRGQNVTFRCDPISEHNRLYWYRQTLGQGPEFLTYFQNEAQLEKSRLLSDRFSAERPKGSFSTLEIQRTEQGDSAMYLCASSVRGYTGELFFGEGSRLTVL.